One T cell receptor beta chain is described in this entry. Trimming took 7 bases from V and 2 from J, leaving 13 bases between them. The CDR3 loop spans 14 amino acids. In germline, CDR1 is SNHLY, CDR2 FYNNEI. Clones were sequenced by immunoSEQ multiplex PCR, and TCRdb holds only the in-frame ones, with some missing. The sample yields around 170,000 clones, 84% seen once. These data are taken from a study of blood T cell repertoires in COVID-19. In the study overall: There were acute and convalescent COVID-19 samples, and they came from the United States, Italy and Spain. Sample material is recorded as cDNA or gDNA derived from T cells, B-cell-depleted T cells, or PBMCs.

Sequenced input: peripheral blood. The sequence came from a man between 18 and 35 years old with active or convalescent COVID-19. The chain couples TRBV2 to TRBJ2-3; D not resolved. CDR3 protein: CASTRQLNTDTQYF. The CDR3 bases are TGTGCCAGCACCCGACAATTAAACACAGATACGCAGTATTTT.